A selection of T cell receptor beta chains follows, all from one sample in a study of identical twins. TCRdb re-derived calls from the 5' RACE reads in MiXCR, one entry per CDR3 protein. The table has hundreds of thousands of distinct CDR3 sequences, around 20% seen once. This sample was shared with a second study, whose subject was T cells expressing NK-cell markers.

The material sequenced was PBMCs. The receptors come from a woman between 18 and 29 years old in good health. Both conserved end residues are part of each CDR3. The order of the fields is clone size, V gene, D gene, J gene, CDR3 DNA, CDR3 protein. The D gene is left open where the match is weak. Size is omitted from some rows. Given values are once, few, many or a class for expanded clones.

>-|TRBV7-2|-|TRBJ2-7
TGTGCCAGCAGCGCGAGGATAGCTAACGAGCAGTACTTC
CASSARIANEQYF
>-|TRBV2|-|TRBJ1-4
TGTGCCAGCAGAGGCACAGGGTCTGAAAAACTGTTTTTT
CASRGTGSEKLFF
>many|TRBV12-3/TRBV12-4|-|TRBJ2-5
TGTGCCAGCAACCCAGGGGGAGGTCTCCAAGAGACCCAGTACTTC
CASNPGGGLQETQYF
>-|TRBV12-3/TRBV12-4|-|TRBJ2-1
TGTGCCAGCGTCCTCTGGAGGACCGACAGTGAGCAGATCTTC
CASVLWRTDSEQIF
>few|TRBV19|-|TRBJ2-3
TGTGCCAGTTCAGGCGTCGATGTTCGCACAGATACGCAGTATTTT
CASSGVDVRTDTQYF
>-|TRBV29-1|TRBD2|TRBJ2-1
TGCAGCGTTGGGATGTGGACTAGCGGGACATCCTACAATGAGCAGTTCTTC
CSVGMWTSGTSYNEQFF
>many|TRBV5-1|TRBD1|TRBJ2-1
TGCGCCAGCAGCAATTCCGGGACAGGATGGAATGAGCAGTTCTTC
CASSNSGTGWNEQFF
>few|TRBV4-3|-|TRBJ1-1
TGCGCCAGCAGCCAAGAACCAGGGGTGAACACTGAAGCTTTCTTT
CASSQEPGVNTEAFF
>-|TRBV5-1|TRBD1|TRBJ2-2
TGCGCCAGCAGGCCGACCGCCCCCAGCTTGATCTGGACAGGGGACGCCGGGGAGCTGTTTTTT
CASRPTAPSLIWTGDAGELFF
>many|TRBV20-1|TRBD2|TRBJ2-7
TGCAGTGCTAAATCGGGACTAGCTACCTACGAGCAGTACTTC
CSAKSGLATYEQYF
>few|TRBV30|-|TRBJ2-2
TGTGCCTGTAGGACCTTGGGGGGAAGGGGCACCGGGGAGCTGTTTTTT
CACRTLGGRGTGELFF
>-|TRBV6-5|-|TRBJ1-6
TGTGCCAGCAGTTACCGGGGGGATTCACCCCTCCACTTT
CASSYRGDSPLHF
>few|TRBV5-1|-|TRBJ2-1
TGCGCCAGCAGCTCGCTCCCACAGGGAGACAATGAGCAGTTCTTC
CASSSLPQGDNEQFF
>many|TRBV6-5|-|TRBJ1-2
TGTGCCAGCAGTTACTCATGGGCCGATAACTATGGCTACACCTTC
CASSYSWADNYGYTF
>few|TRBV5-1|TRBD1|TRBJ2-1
TGCGCCAGCAAATTCTCGACAGGGGGCTCTAATGAGCAGTTCTTC
CASKFSTGGSNEQFF
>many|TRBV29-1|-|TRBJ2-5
TGCAGCGCCTTAGGGGGGTTTCGGGAGACCCAGTACTTC
CSALGGFRETQYF
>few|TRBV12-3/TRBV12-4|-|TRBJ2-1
TGTGCCAGCAAAACCCAGGGATCACAGCAGTTCTTC
CASKTQGSQQFF